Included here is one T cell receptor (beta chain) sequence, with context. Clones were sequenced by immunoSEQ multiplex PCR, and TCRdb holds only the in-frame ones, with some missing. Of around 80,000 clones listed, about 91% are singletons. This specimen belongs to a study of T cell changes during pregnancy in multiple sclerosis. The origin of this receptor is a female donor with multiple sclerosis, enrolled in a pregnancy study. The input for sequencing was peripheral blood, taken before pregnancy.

CDR3 nucleotides: TGTGCCAGTAGTCAGAGCGGGGCGCCATACAATGAGCAGTTCTTC. Residues: CASSQSGAPYNEQFF. This rearrangement joins TRBV19 to TRBJ2-1; 7 bases align to TRBD2. Losses at the gene ends were 5 bases for V and 4 bases for J; bases not matched to a gene: 8. CDR1 and CDR2 (germline): LNHDA, SQIVND (reference sequence). CDR3 size: 15 residues. Using reference TRBV19 and TRBJ2-1 for the parts outside the CDR3, the full variable domain is DGGITQSPKYLFRKEGQNVTLSCEQNLNHDAMYWYRQDPGQGLRLIYYSQIVNDFQKGDIAEGYSVSREKKESFPLTVTSAQKNPTAFYLCASSQSGAPYNEQFFGPGTRLTVL.